This T cell receptor (beta chain) was recorded in a study of beta chain features in type 1 diabetes. Study-level points and caveats: There was a moderate but significant shortening of TCRB CDR3s in all four CD4+ subsets of Type 1 diabetes patients. Amplification by PCR could prefer shorter templates, with the same effect in patients and controls.

Each sorted population was over 98% pure. The isolated RNA, all of it, was reverse transcribed, so expressed TCRB transcripts were what got sequenced. The assay was immunoSEQ multiplex PCR, and TCRdb's table has in-frame clones only and misses some. The data hold about 340,000 clones, with 13% observed a single time. As to this clone: Its matching antigen is unknown.

Germline CDR1 SGDLS, CDR2 YYNGEE. Trimming cost V 0 bases and J 2 bases; bases outside gene matches: 2. This CDR3 has 15 residues. This receptor was taken from a woman under 30 with type 1 diabetes. Sequenced material: naive CD4+ T cells from blood. The chain has TRBV9 and TRBJ2-7; TRBD2 matches at 10 bases. The CDR3 nucleotides are TGTGCCAGCAGCGTAGGCGGGACTAGCGCCTACGAGCAGTACTTC. Translation gives CASSVGGTSAYEQYF.